This record looks at one T cell receptor (beta chain) sequence and its context. This clonotype was seen at least ten times. Its antigen specificity is not known. No qualities accompany the bases; no much larger clone lies one base away. The entry originates in a study of early T cells in non-severe SARS-CoV-2 infection (dated by TCRdb to the early 2020s). For the study in its entirety: Bulk RNA from unsorted whole blood was used for TCR sequencing, so alpha and beta chains could not be paired. The paper's findings and limits, for the study overall: VDJdb matching was skewed toward anti-spike CD8 responses and likely underestimated virus-specific expansions by missing private and CD4 specificities.

The library was built by means of 5' RACE. Sequencing took place on a NextSeq 500. In the TCR library protocol, unique molecular identifiers were attached to individual cDNA molecules to correct for PCR bias and sequencing error. TCR alpha and beta chains were both sequenced, and the abundances of alpha and beta sequences in each sample were closely correlated with each other. The study's processing was this. Decombinator V4 was used to annotate TCR sequences for V gene, J gene and CDR3. TCRs were defined as expanded if a significant change between any two time points was detected under a Poisson model with p below 0.0001. TCR abundances were normalised to the total number of TCRs sequenced per sample and expressed as counts per million. MAIT TCRs were defined by TRAV1-2 paired with TRAJ12, TRAJ20 or TRAJ33, and iNKT TCRs by TRAV10 paired with TRAJ18. VDJdb, accessed on 1 November 2021, was searched for TCRs annotated for CMV, EBV and SARS-CoV-2, and TCRs annotated for more than one antigen were excluded. Starting from the raw public reads, TCRdb applied fastp trimming at Q25, assembled clones with MiXCR and retained in-frame beta chains. Identical CDR3 proteins give one entry, which carries the most common genes and DNA. Here the V and J calls rest on TCRdb's processing, not on the authors' analysis. The sample has roughly 60,000 distinct CDR3 sequences on record, over 9.5% of them singletons. The ten most abundant clones make up less than 6% of the sample.

The germline V gene (reference sequence) yields LNHDA for CDR1 and SQIVND for CDR2. Reading from cysteine to phenylalanine, the CDR3 counts 15 amino acids. Left in the record is the CDR3 DNA by itself, 45 bases read in frame from the first base. Between the V and J ends, shortened by 3 bases and 0 bases respectively, the junction contains 8 bases. A case-control design nested within a healthcare worker cohort in London, UK, was used, with weekly nasopharyngeal swab PCR tests and blood sampling performed. Between 23 and 31 March 2020, the week of the UK lockdown, healthcare workers were enrolled and then followed up weekly for as long as 16 weeks.

Specimen: whole blood. The rearrangement combines TRBV19 with TRBJ2-2; TRBD1 could be the D gene, as 5 bases match. This clonotype was obtained from an adult who was a healthcare worker with PCR-confirmed SARS-CoV-2 infection or an uninfected control (not recorded which). The CDR3 reads CASSMGQTNTGELFF. The nucleotides are TGTGCCAGTAGTATGGGGCAGACGAACACCGGGGAGCTGTTTTTT.